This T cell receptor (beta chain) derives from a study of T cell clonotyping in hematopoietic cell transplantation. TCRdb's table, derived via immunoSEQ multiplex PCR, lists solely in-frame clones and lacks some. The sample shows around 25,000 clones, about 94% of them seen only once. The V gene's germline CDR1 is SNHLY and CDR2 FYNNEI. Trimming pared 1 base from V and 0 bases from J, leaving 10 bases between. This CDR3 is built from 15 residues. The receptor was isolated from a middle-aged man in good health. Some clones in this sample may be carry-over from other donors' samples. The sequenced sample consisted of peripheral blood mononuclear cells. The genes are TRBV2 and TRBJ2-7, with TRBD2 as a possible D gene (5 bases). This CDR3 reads CASSEERAVSYEQYF. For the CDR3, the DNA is TGTGCCAGCAGTGAAGAGAGGGCGGTCTCCTACGAGCAGTACTTC. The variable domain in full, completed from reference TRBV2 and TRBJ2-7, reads EPEVTQTPSHQVTQMGQEVILRCVPISNHLYFYWYRQILGQKVEFLVSFYNNEISEKSEIFDDQFSVERPDGSNFTLKIRSTKLEDSAMYFCASSEERAVSYEQYFGPGTRLTVT.